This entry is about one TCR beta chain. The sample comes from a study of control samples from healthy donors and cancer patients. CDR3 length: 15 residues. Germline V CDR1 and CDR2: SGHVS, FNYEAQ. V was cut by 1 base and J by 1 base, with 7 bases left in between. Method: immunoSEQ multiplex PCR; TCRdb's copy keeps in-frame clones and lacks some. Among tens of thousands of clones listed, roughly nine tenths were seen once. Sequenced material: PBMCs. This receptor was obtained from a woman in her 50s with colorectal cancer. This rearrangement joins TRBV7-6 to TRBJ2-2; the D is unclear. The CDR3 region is CASSLEELNTGELFF. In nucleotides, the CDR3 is TGTGCCAGCAGCTTAGAGGAGTTGAACACCGGGGAGCTGTTTTTT.